This T cell receptor (beta chain) was obtained from a study of neurological immune-mediated disorders. The table lists this clonotype with many counts. TCRdb analysed the 5' RACE reads with MiXCR anew, one entry per CDR3 protein. The table lists 65,000 to 75,000 distinct CDR3 sequences, around 5% of them singletons. Per the germline V gene, CDR1 is LGHDT and CDR2 is YNNKEL (reference sequence). The CDR3 totals 15 residues. V was trimmed by 4 bases and J by 0 bases, leaving 10 bases between them. This TCR derives from a human donor with multiple sclerosis. The donor label of this sample is uncertain. The J gene is TRBJ1-3, the V gene TRBV3-1; the D gene is possibly TRBD1 (6 bases). Sequencing was performed on PBMCs. This CDR3 is CASSPYRDSGNTIYF. The CDR3, as DNA: TGTGCCAGCAGCCCCTACAGGGACTCTGGAAACACCATATATTTT.